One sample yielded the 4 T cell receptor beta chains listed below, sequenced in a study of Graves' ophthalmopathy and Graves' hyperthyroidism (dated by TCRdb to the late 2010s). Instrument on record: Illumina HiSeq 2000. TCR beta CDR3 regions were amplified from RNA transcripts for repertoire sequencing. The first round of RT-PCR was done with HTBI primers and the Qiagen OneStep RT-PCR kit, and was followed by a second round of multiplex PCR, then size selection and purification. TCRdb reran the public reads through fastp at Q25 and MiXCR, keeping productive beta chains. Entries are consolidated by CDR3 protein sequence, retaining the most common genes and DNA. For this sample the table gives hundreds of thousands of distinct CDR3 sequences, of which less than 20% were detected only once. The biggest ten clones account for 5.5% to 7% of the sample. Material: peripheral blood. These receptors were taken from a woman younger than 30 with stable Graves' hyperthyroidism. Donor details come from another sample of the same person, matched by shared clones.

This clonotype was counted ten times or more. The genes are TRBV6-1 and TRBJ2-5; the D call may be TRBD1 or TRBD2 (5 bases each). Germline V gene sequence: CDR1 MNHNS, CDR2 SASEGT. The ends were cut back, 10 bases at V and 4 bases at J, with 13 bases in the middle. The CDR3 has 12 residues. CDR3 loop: CATRRGPETQYF. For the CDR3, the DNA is TGTGCCACCCGCCGGGGCCCAGAGACCCAGTACTTC.

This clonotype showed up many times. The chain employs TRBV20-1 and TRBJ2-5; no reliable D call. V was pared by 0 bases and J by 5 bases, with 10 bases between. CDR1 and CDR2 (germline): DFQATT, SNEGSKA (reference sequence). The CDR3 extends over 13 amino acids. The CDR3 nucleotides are TGCAGTGCTAGAGATTGGGATGCGGAGACCCAGTACTTC. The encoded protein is CSARDWDAETQYF.

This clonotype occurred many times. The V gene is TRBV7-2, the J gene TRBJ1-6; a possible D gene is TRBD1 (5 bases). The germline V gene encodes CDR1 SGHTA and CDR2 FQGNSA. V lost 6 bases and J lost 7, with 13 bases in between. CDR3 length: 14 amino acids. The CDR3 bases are TGTGCCAGCAGTCCCGGGGCACGGAATTCACCCCTCCACTTT. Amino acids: CASSPGARNSPLHF. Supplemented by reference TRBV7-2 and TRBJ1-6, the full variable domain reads GAGVSQSPSNKVTEKGKDVELRCDPISGHTALYWYRQSLGQGLEFLIYFQGNSAPDKSGLPSDRFSAERTGGSVSTLTIQRTQQEDSAVYLCASSPGARNSPLHFGNGTRLTVT.

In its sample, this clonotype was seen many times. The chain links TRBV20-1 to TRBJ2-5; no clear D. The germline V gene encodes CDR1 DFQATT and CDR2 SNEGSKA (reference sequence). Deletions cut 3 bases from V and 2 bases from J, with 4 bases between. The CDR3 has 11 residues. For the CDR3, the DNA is TGCAGTGCTAGCAGGCAAGAGACCCAGTACTTC. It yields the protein CSASRQETQYF.